Listed here are 12 T cell receptor beta chains from one sample, sequenced in a study of T cell changes during pregnancy in multiple sclerosis. Measured with immunoSEQ multiplex PCR; TCRdb has only the in-frame clones, and not every one. The sample carries 95,000 to 110,000 clones, 85% to 95% recorded once. The sequencing here drew on peripheral blood, taken in the third trimester of pregnancy. Every receptor here comes from a female donor in good health, enrolled as a control in a pregnancy study.

The chain is built from TRBV27 and TRBJ2-7, with 9 bases that match TRBD1. This CDR3 region has 15 residues. CDR1 and CDR2 (germline): MNHEY, SMNVEV (reference sequence). V was pared by 8 bases and J by 1 base, with 9 bases of the junction left unmatched. Written as DNA, the CDR3 is TGTGCCAGCTCCCCTGGACAGGGGACATCCTACGAGCAGTACTTC. Its translation: CASSPGQGTSYEQYF.

The J gene is TRBJ2-5, the V gene TRBV9, with TRBD2 as a possible D gene (6 bases). The CDR3 has 16 amino acids. The germline gives CDR1 SGDLS, CDR2 YYNGEE. Trimming stripped 6 bases from V and 5 bases from J, with 23 bases between. The CDR3 nucleotides read TGTGCCAGCACCCCGTCCGGGCGGGGAAGAGTGGAGACCCAGTACTTC. It is translated as CASTPSGRGRVETQYF.

CDR3 DNA sequence: TGTGCCAGCAGCCCTATGGGGCATCTCACAGATACGCAGTATTTT. Protein: CASSPMGHLTDTQYF. The gene calls are TRBV7-9 and TRBJ2-3; possible D gene TRBD1, 5 bases. Germline CDR1 SEHNR, CDR2 FQNEAQ (reference sequence). This CDR3 comprises 15 residues. V was trimmed by 5 bases and J by 2 bases, leaving 14 bases between them.

This chain joins TRBV6-5 and TRBJ1-1; D is ambiguous. The V and J ends lost 7 bases and 2 bases respectively, with 11 bases between them. Germline V CDR1 and CDR2: MNHEY, SVGAGI. This CDR3 spans 13 amino acids. In nucleotides, the CDR3 is TGTGCCAGCATCAAAAGTAGAAACACTGAAGCTTTCTTT. This translates into CASIKSRNTEAFF.

The chain couples TRBV18 to TRBJ2-7; 7 positions match TRBD1. V lost 1 base, J lost 6 bases, and 3 bases stayed unmatched. Germline CDR1 is KGHSH and CDR2 is LQKENI. CDR3 length: 13 residues. The CDR3 loop is CASSPQGALEQYF. In nucleotides, the CDR3 is TGTGCCAGCTCACCACAGGGGGCTCTCGAGCAGTACTTC.

The V gene is TRBV9, the J gene TRBJ2-4; D is possibly TRBD2 (6 bases). The CDR3 spans 17 residues. V shed 0 bases and J shed 4 bases, with 17 bases lying between them. Germline assignment: CDR1 SGDLS and CDR2 YYNGEE. The CDR3 nucleotides read TGTGCCAGCAGCGTAGCCCCAGGAGGGGTGAAGAAAAACATTCAGTACTTC. As protein: CASSVAPGGVKKNIQYF.

The rearrangement uses TRBV4-3 and TRBJ2-7; D is perhaps TRBD1 (5 bases). The germline CDR1 and CDR2 sequences are LGHNA and YSLEER. The CDR3 runs 15 residues. The V gene lost 3 bases and the J gene lost 0 bases, with 12 bases spanning the gap. The CDR3 region is CASSQGPASSYEQYF. CDR3 bases: TGCGCCAGCAGCCAGGGGCCAGCCTCCTCCTACGAGCAGTACTTC.

The rearrangement uses TRBV7-9 and TRBJ2-7; 7 nucleotides align to TRBD1. CDR3 length: 15 residues. Germline-derived CDR1 and CDR2 are SEHNR and FQNEAQ (reference sequence). The ends lost 5 bases at V and 2 bases at J; junction bases unmatched: 9. The CDR3 protein is CASSPYRDSTYEQYF. The CDR3 DNA reads TGTGCCAGCAGCCCATACCGGGACAGCACCTACGAGCAGTACTTC.

The chain employs TRBV12-5 and TRBJ1-2, with 8 positions matching TRBD1. This CDR3 has 15 residues. The V gene's germline CDR1 is LGHNT and CDR2 FRNRAP. Unmatched junction bases numbered 8, after V lost 1 base and J lost 7 bases. The CDR3 region is CASGLGRTGSAGYTF. The DNA for the CDR3 is TGTGCTAGTGGTTTGGGGAGGACAGGGTCGGCTGGCTACACCTTC.

The genes are TRBV5-8 and TRBJ1-2; D is ambiguous. Germline V gene sequence: CDR1 SGHTS, CDR2 YDEGEE. Between the trimmed V and J ends, which lost 0 bases and 0 bases, there was a span of 9 bases. The CDR3 has 15 residues. CDR3 in amino acids: CASSLGQRTNYGYTF. Written as DNA, the CDR3 is TGTGCCAGCAGCTTGGGACAAAGGACTAACTATGGCTACACCTTC.

The chain joins TRBV27 to TRBJ2-7, with D possibly TRBD1 on 6 matching bases. CDR3 length: 13 amino acids. Germline lookup yields CDR1 MNHEY and CDR2 SMNVEV (reference sequence). Trimming cost V 3 bases and J 1 base, with 7 bases left between them. The chain's CDR3 is CASSFGQSYEQYF. CDR3 DNA: TGTGCCAGCAGTTTTGGACAGTCCTACGAGCAGTACTTC.

This chain links TRBV6-5 with TRBJ2-2; D not resolved. The germline V gene encodes CDR1 MNHEY and CDR2 SVGAGI. Trimming removed 2 bases from V and 5 bases from J, with 6 bases in between. This CDR3 is built from 13 residues. The CDR3 reads CASSYGETGELFF. The CDR3 nucleotides read TGTGCCAGCAGTTACGGAGAAACCGGGGAGCTGTTTTTT.